These 26 T cell receptor beta chains were sequenced from one sample in a study of CD8 T cells in Susac syndrome. RNA, at about 0.5 to 1 ug, was reverse transcribed with random hexamers. TCRdb reprocessed the immunoSEQ multiplex PCR reads via MiXCR and lists one record per CDR3 protein. The table records 50,000 to 60,000 distinct CDR3 sequences, approximately 90% of them present only once. Sequencing was done on a sample of CD8+ T cells from PBMCs. Receptors originate from a human donor in good health.

The chain links TRBV20-1 to TRBJ2-7; tentative D call: TRBD1 (5 bases). The CDR3 runs 13 residues. V was shortened by 3 bases and J by 3 bases, with 12 bases between the two germline ends. The germline gives CDR1 DFQATT, CDR2 SNEGSKA (reference sequence). CDR3 sequence reads: CSASSRVDYEQYF. Written as DNA, the CDR3 is TGCAGTGCTAGTTCCAGGGTGGACTACGAGCAGTACTTC.

The chain carries TRBV20-1 and TRBJ1-4; weak D call: TRBD1 (5 bases). Trimming took off 3 bases at V and 7 bases at J, with 21 bases between the two ends. CDR1 and CDR2 from the germline V gene are DFQATT and SNEGSKA (reference sequence). The CDR3 has 16 residues. CDR3 protein: CSARALQEGWSEKLFF. The CDR3 nucleotides are TGCAGTGCTAGGGCCCTACAAGAGGGGTGGAGTGAAAAACTGTTTTTT.

The chain carries TRBV27 and TRBJ2-3; D is undetermined. The V end lost 10 bases, the J end lost 6 bases, and 17 bases lay between the germline ends. Germline CDR1 reads MNHEY; CDR2 reads SMNVEV (reference sequence). The CDR3 spans 13 residues. The CDR3 nucleotides are TGTGCCACCATTGGCCCCCCTCGGGATACGCAGTATTTT. Residues: CATIGPPRDTQYF.

The J gene is TRBJ2-7, the V gene TRBV29-1, with D unresolved. CDR3 size: 13 residues. Germline V lookup: CDR1 SQVTM, CDR2 ANQGSEA. Trimming cost V 7 bases and J 2 bases, with 15 bases left between them. CDR3 region: CSASTDQTYEQYF. The CDR3 nucleotides are TGCAGCGCCTCCACAGACCAAACCTACGAGCAGTACTTC.

This chain joins TRBV7-6 and TRBJ2-2, with D tentatively TRBD1 (5 bases). Germline assignment: CDR1 SGHVS and CDR2 FNYEAQ. The CDR3 sequence is 15 residues long. Deletions cut 1 base from V and 0 bases from J, with 6 bases between. The CDR3 DNA is TGTGCCAGCAGCTTAGGGACACCGAACACCGGGGAGCTGTTTTTT. Protein product: CASSLGTPNTGELFF.

This chain links TRBV29-1 with TRBJ2-7; tentative D call: TRBD1 (6 bases). Trimming shortened V by 4 bases and J by 5 bases, and 12 bases separated the two germline ends. Germline assignment: CDR1 SQVTM and CDR2 ANQGSEA. This CDR3 comprises 12 residues. The chain's CDR3 is CSVVQGIHEQYF. The CDR3 DNA follows: TGCAGCGTTGTTCAGGGGATCCACGAGCAGTACTTC.

This chain joins TRBV5-4 and TRBJ2-7; D gene uncertain. V shed 3 bases and J shed 4 bases, with 17 bases lying between them. The CDR3 contains 15 residues. Germline V lookup: CDR1 SGHNT, CDR2 YYREEE (reference sequence). CDR3 sequence: CASSSLDRGEYEQYF. The CDR3, as DNA: TGTGCCAGCAGCTCCCTGGACCGAGGAGAATACGAGCAGTACTTC.

The V and J genes are TRBV27 and TRBJ2-1; 9 bases map to TRBD1. Germline lookup yields CDR1 MNHEY and CDR2 SMNVEV (reference sequence). J gave up 1 base and V 5 bases, and 3 bases lay outside the gene matches. The CDR3 has 15 amino acids. In DNA, the CDR3 is TGTGCCAGCAGTCCCGGGACAGGGTCCTACAATGAGCAGTTCTTC. Residues: CASSPGTGSYNEQFF.

This chain joins TRBV19 and TRBJ1-2; maybe TRBD1 (5 bases). The germline V and J ends were trimmed by 6 bases and 5 bases, with 19 bases remaining between them. This CDR3 is 15 amino acids long. Per the germline V gene, CDR1 is LNHDA and CDR2 is SQIVND (reference sequence). The CDR3 nucleotides are TGTGCCAGTAGCCAACGGACGGGGGTGAGGTATGGCTACACCTTC. Protein product: CASSQRTGVRYGYTF. Using reference TRBV19 and TRBJ1-2 for the parts outside the CDR3, the full variable domain is DGGITQSPKYLFRKEGQNVTLSCEQNLNHDAMYWYRQDPGQGLRLIYYSQIVNDFQKGDIAEGYSVSREKKESFPLTVTSAQKNPTAFYLCASSQRTGVRYGYTFGSGTRLTVV.

The V gene is TRBV7-6, the J gene TRBJ2-5; 7 nucleotides align to TRBD2. The CDR3 spans 15 residues. Trimming removed 1 base from V and 4 bases from J; junction bases left unmatched: 6. Germline V gene data show CDR1 as SGHVS and CDR2 as FNYEAQ. CDR3 nucleotides: TGTGCCAGCAGCTTAGGGGGGGGGATTACAGAGACCCAGTACTTC. This gives the protein CASSLGGGITETQYF. Combining the CDR3 with reference TRBV7-6 and TRBJ2-5 gives the whole variable domain GAGVSQSPRYKVTKRGQDVALRCDPISGHVSLYWYRQALGQGPEFLTYFNYEAQQDKSGLPNDRFSAERPEGSISTLTIQRTEQRDSAMYRCASSLGGGITETQYFGPGTRLLVL.

CDR3 nucleotide sequence: TGTGCCAGCAGTGAAGCGCCAGCCAGCTCCTACGAGCAGTACTTC. Translating gives CASSEAPASSYEQYF. The rearrangement links TRBV6-1 to TRBJ2-7; D unresolved. Trimming removed 0 bases from V and 0 bases from J, with 9 bases in between. CDR3 length: 15 residues. The germline gives CDR1 MNHNS, CDR2 SASEGT.

This chain links TRBV27 with TRBJ2-1; TRBD2 agrees at 7 bases. The CDR3 runs 15 residues. Germline V gene sequence: CDR1 MNHEY, CDR2 SMNVEV (reference sequence). The V gene end was trimmed by 3 bases and the J gene end by 8 bases; junction bases not matched to a gene: 10. Here the CDR3 DNA reads TGTGCCAGCAGTTTGTCCCAGCGGGGATCGTATGAGCAGTTCTTC. It yields the protein CASSLSQRGSYEQFF.

The chain uses TRBV10-3 and TRBJ2-5; D may match TRBD1 or TRBD2 (5 bases each). From germline, CDR1 is ENHRY and CDR2 SYGVKD. Trimming shortened V by 8 bases and J by 3 bases, and 16 bases separated the two germline ends. The length of the CDR3 is 14 residues. The CDR3 here is CAISDPGLEETQYF. The CDR3 bases are TGTGCCATCTCAGACCCGGGGCTAGAAGAGACCCAGTACTTC.

The V and J genes are TRBV6-5 and TRBJ1-4; D not resolved. V lost 4 bases and J lost 10, with 25 bases in between. Germline V gene lookup returns CDR1 MNHEY and CDR2 SVGAGI. The CDR3 is 17 residues long. The CDR3 reads CASSSFLAGSEKGKLFF. CDR3 DNA sequence: TGTGCCAGCAGTTCCTTCCTGGCCGGGTCCGAAAAGGGAAAACTGTTTTTT.

This sequence joins TRBV4-2 and TRBJ1-1; D gene ambiguous. Germline CDR1 and CDR2: LGHNA and YNFKEQ. The V end lost 1 base, the J end lost 0 bases, and 15 bases lay between the germline ends. This CDR3 is built from 17 residues. CDR3 DNA sequence: TGTGCCAGCAGCCAAGTAACAGAATCTCCCATGAACACTGAAGCTTTCTTT. Translating gives CASSQVTESPMNTEAFF.

This chain joins TRBV6-1 and TRBJ2-7; TRBD1 might be the D (8 bases). The germline gives CDR1 MNHNS, CDR2 SASEGT. Trimming removed 6 bases from V and 2 bases from J, with 14 bases in between. CDR3 length equals 14 residues. The CDR3 is CASRGGTGPYEQYF. In DNA, the CDR3 is TGTGCCAGCAGGGGGGGGACAGGACCCTACGAGCAGTACTTC.

V usage is TRBV3-1 and J usage is TRBJ2-7; 7 bases align to TRBD1. The trim removed 1 base at V and 0 bases at J, leaving 9 bases unmatched. This CDR3 has 17 residues. CDR1 and CDR2 (germline): LGHDT, YNNKEL (reference sequence). The CDR3 is CASSQVWATGPSYEQYF. CDR3 coding DNA: TGTGCCAGCAGCCAAGTCTGGGCGACAGGGCCCTCCTACGAGCAGTACTTC.

The chain has TRBV9 and TRBJ1-3; 11 nucleotides align to TRBD1. V gave up 3 bases and J gave up 4 bases; unmatched junction bases: 3. Germline-derived CDR1 and CDR2 are SGDLS and YYNGEE. The CDR3 contains 15 residues. The CDR3 DNA reads as TGTGCCAGCAGCGCCGGGACAGGGGGAGGAAACACCATATATTTT. This sequence encodes CASSAGTGGGNTIYF.

The rearrangement joins TRBV29-1 to TRBJ2-7; D perhaps matches TRBD2 (5 bases). CDR1 is SQVTM, CDR2 ANQGSEA, per germline. This CDR3 region has 13 residues. Between the trimmed V and J ends, which lost 3 bases and 6 bases, there was a span of 15 bases. The CDR3, as DNA: TGCAGCGTTGAGTCGGGGAGTGGCCGCGAGCAGTACTTC. This gives the protein CSVESGSGREQYF.

The chain carries TRBV19 and TRBJ1-6; TRBD1 aligns across 7 bases. Germline loops: CDR1 LNHDA, CDR2 SQIVND (reference sequence). This CDR3 region has 17 residues. V shed 4 bases, J shed 1 base, and the junction held 7 bases outside the gene matches. The CDR3 DNA is TGTGCCAGTAGTAAGGGGGCGGAATCTTCCTATAATTCACCCCTCCACTTT. Its translation: CASSKGAESSYNSPLHF. The variable domain in full, completed from reference TRBV19 and TRBJ1-6, reads DGGITQSPKYLFRKEGQNVTLSCEQNLNHDAMYWYRQDPGQGLRLIYYSQIVNDFQKGDIAEGYSVSREKKESFPLTVTSAQKNPTAFYLCASSKGAESSYNSPLHFGNGTRLTVT.

The chain has TRBV12-3 or TRBV12-4 and TRBJ2-3; 9 nucleotides align to TRBD1. This CDR3 region has 14 residues. With V trimmed by 5 bases and J by 8 bases, 8 bases remained unmatched. The CDR3 bases are TGTGCCAGCAGTGACAGGGGGGGGTACGCTACGCAGTATTTT. This gives the protein CASSDRGGYATQYF.

This chain joins TRBV6-1 and TRBJ2-2; TRBD1 matches at 10 bases. Germline CDR1 is MNHNS and CDR2 is SASEGT. The CDR3 covers 15 residues. J lost 6 bases, V lost 5 bases, and 6 bases had no gene match. The DNA of the CDR3 is TGTGCCAGCAGTATTCGACAGGGGGCCGCCGGGGAGCTGTTTTTT. This gives the protein CASSIRQGAAGELFF.

This clonotype was observed a few times. This sequence joins TRBV6-1 and TRBJ1-5; D is unresolved. Germline CDR1 reads MNHNS; CDR2 reads SASEGT. V was cut by 1 base and J by 4 bases, with 2 bases left in between. The CDR3 covers 12 residues. This CDR3 reads CASSEVNQPQHF. The DNA of the CDR3 is TGTGCCAGCAGTGAAGTTAATCAGCCCCAGCATTTT.

The CDR3 protein is CASSGQTGAVREKLFF. CDR3 in DNA: TGTGCCAGCAGTGGCCAGACAGGGGCAGTGCGTGAAAAACTGTTTTTT. This sequence joins TRBV27 and TRBJ1-4; 8 bases are shared with TRBD1. Per germline, CDR1 MNHEY and CDR2 SMNVEV (reference sequence). V dropped 5 bases and J dropped 7; count of bases not matched to a gene: 12. There are 16 residues in the CDR3. Full variable domain (remainder filled in from reference TRBV27 and TRBJ1-4): EAQVTQNPRYLITVTGKKLTVTCSQNMNHEYMSWYRQDPGLGLRQIYYSMNVEVTDKGDVPEGYKVSRKEKRNFPLILESPSPNQTSLYFCASSGQTGAVREKLFFGSGTQLSVL.

J is TRBJ2-7 and V is TRBV14; 8 nucleotides line up with TRBD1. The CDR3 totals 16 residues. CDR1 is SGHDN, CDR2 FVKESK, per germline. V shed 0 bases and J 3 bases; nucleotides not matched to a gene: 7. The CDR3 coding sequence is TGTGCCAGCAGCCAAGATGGGAGGACAGGGTACTACGAGCAGTACTTC. This gives the protein CASSQDGRTGYYEQYF.

The genes are TRBV11-2 and TRBJ2-7; no clear D. Germline V gene lookup returns CDR1 SGHAT and CDR2 FQNNGV. The length of the CDR3 is 13 residues. V was cut by 5 bases and J by 5 bases, with 13 bases left in between. The CDR3 loop is CASSPSTSHEQYF. CDR3 nucleotides: TGTGCCAGCAGCCCCTCGACGTCCCACGAGCAGTACTTC. Full variable domain (outside the CDR3, taken from reference TRBV11-2 and TRBJ2-7): EAGVAQSPRYKIIEKRQSVAFWCNPISGHATLYWYQQILGQGPKLLIQFQNNGVVDDSQLPKDRFSAERLKGVDSTLKIQPAKLEDSAVYLCASSPSTSHEQYFGPGTRLTVT.